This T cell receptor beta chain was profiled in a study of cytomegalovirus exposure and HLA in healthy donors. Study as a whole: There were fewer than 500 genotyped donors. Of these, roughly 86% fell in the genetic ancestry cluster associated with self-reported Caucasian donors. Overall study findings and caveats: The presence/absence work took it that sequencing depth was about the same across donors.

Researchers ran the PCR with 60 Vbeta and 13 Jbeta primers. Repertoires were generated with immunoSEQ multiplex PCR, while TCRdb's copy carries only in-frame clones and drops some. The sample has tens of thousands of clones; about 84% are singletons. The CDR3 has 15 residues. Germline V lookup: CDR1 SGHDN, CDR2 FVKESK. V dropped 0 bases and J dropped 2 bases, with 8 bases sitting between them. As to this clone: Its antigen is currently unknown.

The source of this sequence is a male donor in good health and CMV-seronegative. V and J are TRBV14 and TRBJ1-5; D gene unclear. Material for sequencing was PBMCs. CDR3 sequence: CASSQDMAGNQPQHF. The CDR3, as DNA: TGTGCCAGCAGCCAAGATATGGCGGGCAATCAGCCCCAGCATTTT.